Included here is one T cell receptor (beta chain) sequence, with context. What it recognizes is unknown. Method: immunoSEQ multiplex PCR; TCRdb's copy keeps in-frame clones and lacks some. The table has approximately 980 clones, about three quarters seen once. Germline V CDR1 and CDR2: SGHRS, YFSETQ. After removal of 3 bases from V and 1 base from J, the junction contained 4 bases not matched to a gene. The CDR3 has 15 residues. These data come from a study of tissue T cells after allogeneic stem cell transplantation. Notes on the study in general: Within patients, tissue anatomy strongly shaped TCR repertoire composition. Across patients, clones rarely overlapped, yet motif clusters were shared tissue-specifically. Some tissue clones might be persisting host cells; their alloreactivity or antigen specificity was not determined.

The clonotype originates from a female patient aged 40-75 years with steroid-refractory graft-versus-host disease after an allogeneic stem cell transplant. Some T cells here may be from the graft donor. This material consisted of esophageal tissue, taken at autopsy. The chain couples TRBV5-1 to TRBJ2-5; TRBD2 aligns across 9 bases. DNA of the CDR3: TGCGCCAGCAGCTGGCGACTAGCGGCCCAAGAGACCCAGTACTTC. It translates to CASSWRLAAQETQYF.